This TCR beta chain was obtained from a study of T cells after yellow fever vaccination. Study-level findings and limits: The study found a weaker secondary response that peaked faster, day 5 versus 15.

There are a few counts of this clonotype. Its antigen is as yet unknown. This CDR3 has 14 residues. Per germline, CDR1 MNHEY and CDR2 SVGAGI. The ends were cut back, 0 bases at V and 6 bases at J, with 9 bases in the middle. Each CDR3 protein is one row after TCRdb ran MiXCR on the 5' RACE reads. The sample contains roughly 330,000 distinct CDR3 sequences, around 3.9% of which appear only once. The sequenced sample was PBMCs, obtained 5 days after the yellow fever booster vaccination. This TCR came from a man aged 18 to 30 who received the YFV17D yellow fever vaccine. This chain connects TRBV6-5 to TRBJ1-5; D is ambiguous. The CDR3 here is CASSYSRSGQPQHF. CDR3 coding DNA: TGTGCCAGCAGTTACTCACGGAGCGGTCAGCCCCAGCATTTT.